This T cell receptor beta chain originates from a study of a mutant IDH1 vaccine in newly diagnosed glioma. Study details: The therapy given earlier, which was standard therapy, consisted of radiotherapy, temozolomide, or both, and most of the patients received both.

As for this clone: The antigen remains undetermined.

Regarding time point: week 23, last vaccination. Every vaccine dose comprised 300 ug of mutant IDH1 20-mer peptide plus topical imiquimod. Germline loops: CDR1 MNHNS, CDR2 SASEGT. Trimming removed 0 bases at V and 6 bases at J, with 9 bases between. There are 13 residues in the CDR3. Clones were read by immunoSEQ multiplex PCR, and TCRdb kept only the in-frame ones, dropping some. The table includes roughly 74,000 clones, over 75% detected once. The sequence derives from a man aged 25 to 40 with glioma. Some clones in this sample may be carry-over from other donors' samples. The sequences come from PBMCs, collected from a glioma patient whose treatment included an IDH1 peptide vaccine. This chain uses TRBV6-1 with TRBJ2-7; no clear D gene. The CDR3 DNA sequence: TGTGCCAGCAGTGAAGCCGTCAGAGGCGAGCAGTACTTC. It yields the protein CASSEAVRGEQYF.